The 18 T cell receptor beta chains below come from one sample, sequenced in a study of cytomegalovirus exposure and HLA in healthy donors. PCR involved 60 Vbeta and 13 Jbeta primers. Assay used: immunoSEQ multiplex PCR; TCRdb lists only in-frame clones, some missing. Of 210,000 or so clones listed, about 89% are singletons. Material: PBMCs. These receptors were obtained from a woman between 18 and 29 years old in good health and CMV-seronegative.

Only a few counts were recorded for this clone. This chain joins TRBV4-3 and TRBJ2-7; weak D call: TRBD2 (5 bases). Per germline, CDR1 LGHNA and CDR2 YSLEER. V was shortened by 3 bases and J by 2 bases, with 14 bases between the two germline ends. The CDR3 contains 15 residues. CDR3 in amino acids: CASSHYFSATYEQYF. The CDR3 bases are TGCGCCAGCAGCCACTATTTTAGCGCAACCTACGAGCAGTACTTC.

The chain uses TRBV5-1 and TRBJ2-7; TRBD1 aligns across 9 bases. V gave up 3 bases and J gave up 13 bases; unmatched junction bases: 8. CDR3 length: 12 residues. CDR1 and CDR2 (germline): SGHRS, YFSETQ. CDR3: CASSSTGTGLYF. Written as DNA, the CDR3 is TGCGCCAGCAGCTCGACCGGGACAGGGTTATACTTC.

The chain employs TRBV9 and TRBJ2-3; 8 nucleotides align to TRBD2. CDR1 SGDLS and CDR2 YYNGEE come from the germline V gene. With V trimmed by 0 bases and J by 0 bases, 3 bases remained unmatched. The CDR3 sequence is 16 residues long. CDR3 protein: CASSVVSGASTDTQYF. The DNA for the CDR3 is TGTGCCAGCAGCGTAGTTAGCGGGGCTAGCACAGATACGCAGTATTTT.

This clone was seen only a few times. The genes are TRBV19 and TRBJ2-2, with 9 nucleotides matching TRBD1. Germline assignment: CDR1 LNHDA and CDR2 SQIVND (reference sequence). Trimming at V came to 7 bases and at J to 3 bases, leaving 3 bases not matched to a gene. The CDR3 loop spans 14 amino acids. The CDR3 region is CASMWDRDTGELFF. Written as DNA, the CDR3 is TGTGCCAGTATGTGGGACAGGGACACCGGGGAGCTGTTTTTT.

This clone was observed a single time. The V and J genes are TRBV11-2 and TRBJ1-1; a weak D match, TRBD1 (6 bases). Germline CDR1 and CDR2: SGHAT and FQNNGV. V lost 3 bases and J 7 bases, leaving 15 bases between the germline ends. The CDR3 loop spans 14 amino acids. The CDR3 loop is CASSFFRGQDEAFF. The CDR3 DNA follows: TGTGCCAGCAGCTTCTTCAGGGGTCAGGATGAAGCTTTCTTT.

The chain links TRBV9 to TRBJ2-1; TRBD1 agrees at 7 bases. V gave up 6 bases and J gave up 2 bases; unmatched junction bases: 5. There are 14 residues in the CDR3. The germline CDR1 and CDR2 sequences are SGDLS and YYNGEE. DNA of the CDR3: TGTGCCAGCACTCCGGGACAGACCTACAATGAGCAGTTCTTC. This gives the protein CASTPGQTYNEQFF.

The chain uses TRBV5-5 and TRBJ1-1; 7 bases agree with TRBD1. This CDR3 region has 16 residues. The germline V gene encodes CDR1 SGHKS and CDR2 YYEKEE (reference sequence). The junction had 6 bases not matched to a gene; V was cut back by 0 bases and J by 1 base. CDR3 protein: CASSLVSGQKNTEAFF. The CDR3 coding sequence is TGTGCCAGCAGCTTGGTTTCGGGACAGAAGAACACTGAAGCTTTCTTT. Full variable domain (rest looked up from reference TRBV5-5 and TRBJ1-1): DAGVTQSPTHLIKTRGQQVTLRCSPISGHKSVSWYQQVLGQGPQFIFQYYEKEERGRGNFPDRFSARQFPNYSSELNVNALLLGDSALYLCASSLVSGQKNTEAFFGQGTRLTVV.

On this clone itself: Compared with germline, one end of the junction differs, possibly owing to a read error. V is TRBV7-9 and J is TRBJ2-2, with 12 bases aligning to TRBD2. This CDR3 contains 17 residues. CDR1 and CDR2 (germline): SEHNR, FQNEAQ (reference sequence). The CDR3 reads CSSSPWGLAGNTGELFF. The CDR3 nucleotides read TGTTCCAGCAGCCCCTGGGGACTAGCGGGGAACACCGGGGAGCTGTTTTTT.

The V call is TRBV7-9, the J call TRBJ1-1, with no clear D. V lost 3 bases, J lost 1 base, and 6 bases lay in between. CDR3 length: 13 amino acids. The germline V gene has CDR1 SEHNR and CDR2 FQNEAQ (reference sequence). The CDR3 loop reads CASSFSENTEAFF. The CDR3 nucleotides read TGTGCCAGCAGCTTTTCAGAGAACACTGAAGCTTTCTTT. Filled out from reference TRBV7-9 and TRBJ1-1, the complete variable domain reads DTGVSQNPRHKITKRGQNVTFRCDPISEHNRLYWYRQTLGQGPEFLTYFQNEAQLEKSRLLSDRFSAERPKGSFSTLEIQRTEQGDSAMYLCASSFSENTEAFFGQGTRLTVV.

The CDR3 coding sequence is TGTGCCAGCAGCTTAGGGGGAGGACCGAATGAAAAACTGTTTTTT. As protein: CASSLGGGPNEKLFF. The V gene is TRBV11-2, the J gene TRBJ1-4; no clear D. The CDR3 is made up of 15 amino acids. Germline CDR1 SGHAT, CDR2 FQNNGV. The ends were cut back, 1 base at V and 5 bases at J, with 11 bases in the middle.

This sequence joins TRBV10-1 and TRBJ2-4; D possibly corresponds to TRBD1 (6 bases). The germline gives CDR1 WNHNN, CDR2 SYGVQD (reference sequence). V was shortened by 6 bases and J by 0 bases, with 15 bases between the two germline ends. The CDR3 is 16 amino acids. The CDR3 DNA follows: TGCGCCAGCAGAATAGGACAGAAATTAGCCAAAAACATTCAGTACTTC. It specifies CASRIGQKLAKNIQYF.

This sequence joins TRBV7-9 and TRBJ2-1; D possibly corresponds to TRBD2 (7 bases). This CDR3 spans 16 amino acids. Trimming stripped 6 bases from V and 5 bases from J, with 20 bases between. Germline V gene sequence: CDR1 SEHNR, CDR2 FQNEAQ (reference sequence). CDR3 DNA sequence: TGTGCCAGCAGGATCCTTATCGGGGGGCAGGACAATGAGCAGTTCTTC. Protein product: CASRILIGGQDNEQFF. Looking up the rest from reference TRBV7-9 and TRBJ2-1 gives the full variable domain: DTGVSQNPRHKITKRGQNVTFRCDPISEHNRLYWYRQTLGQGPEFLTYFQNEAQLEKSRLLSDRFSAERPKGSFSTLEIQRTEQGDSAMYLCASRILIGGQDNEQFFGPGTRLTVL.

The V call is TRBV10-3, the J call TRBJ1-1; a weak D match, TRBD1 (5 bases). CDR1 and CDR2 (germline): ENHRY, SYGVKD. Between the trimmed V and J ends, which lost 2 bases and 4 bases, there was a span of 11 bases. This CDR3 is 14 amino acids long. The CDR3 sequence: CAISEGGGGTEAFF. Written as DNA, the CDR3 is TGTGCCATCAGTGAGGGCGGGGGGGGCACTGAAGCTTTCTTT.

J is TRBJ1-1 and V is TRBV11-2, with D unclear. The CDR3 contains 13 residues. The ends were cut back, 0 bases at V and 2 bases at J, with 4 bases in the middle. Per germline, CDR1 SGHAT and CDR2 FQNNGV. The CDR3 nucleotides are TGTGCCAGCAGCTTAGAGAGCAACACTGAAGCTTTCTTT. This codes for CASSLESNTEAFF.

The chain carries TRBV11-2 and TRBJ2-5; no definite D call. Trimming removed 0 bases from V and 9 bases from J, with 11 bases in between. CDR3 length: 13 residues. Germline V gene lookup returns CDR1 SGHAT and CDR2 FQNNGV. CDR3 sequence (DNA): TGTGCCAGCAGCTTAGATATCGCCTCGGCCCAGTACTTC. Translated, it gives CASSLDIASAQYF.

This chain links TRBV6-5 with TRBJ1-2; no firm D call. The germline gives CDR1 MNHEY, CDR2 SVGAGI. Trimming cost V 7 bases and J 8 bases, with 11 bases left between them. The CDR3 spans 11 residues. CDR3 amino acids: CASKNEAGYTF. The CDR3 DNA follows: TGTGCCAGCAAAAACGAAGCAGGCTACACCTTC.

The gene calls are TRBV5-4 and TRBJ2-5; a possible D gene is TRBD2 (6 bases). Germline-derived CDR1 and CDR2 are SGHNT and YYREEE (reference sequence). The CDR3 runs to 14 residues. Trimming cost V 6 bases and J 3 bases, with 15 bases left between them. CDR3 in DNA: TGTGCCAGCAAAAGGGCGGGACGCGAAGAGACCCAGTACTTC. Amino acid sequence: CASKRAGREETQYF.

The chain has TRBV7-2 and TRBJ1-2; 12 nucleotides align to TRBD1. The germline CDR1 and CDR2 sequences are SGHTA and FQGNSA. This CDR3 has 18 residues. V lost 2 bases and J lost 7; bases outside the gene matches: 14. CDR3 in amino acids: CASSLITGTGGAGSGYTF. CDR3 DNA sequence: TGTGCCAGCAGCTTAATTACCGGGACAGGGGGCGCGGGTAGTGGCTACACCTTC. The whole variable domain, filled in from reference TRBV7-2 and TRBJ1-2, reads GAGVSQSPSNKVTEKGKDVELRCDPISGHTALYWYRQSLGQGLEFLIYFQGNSAPDKSGLPSDRFSAERTGGSVSTLTIQRTQQEDSAVYLCASSLITGTGGAGSGYTFGSGTRLTVV.